This TCR beta chain was sequenced in a study of brain T cells in children with intractable seizures. The table came from immunoSEQ multiplex PCR; TCRdb's copy has only in-frame clones and leaves some out. The repertoire consists of about 22,000 clones, with 85% to 95% occurring once and the leading ten covering 5% to 7%. This CDR3 spans 11 amino acids. CDR1 SGHVS and CDR2 FNYEAQ come from the germline V gene. V was cut by 3 bases and J by 8 bases, with 4 bases left in between. The study's findings and limits: Only CDR3 sequence similarity suggested viral specificity, without known HCMV serostatus.

Worth noting for this clone: Its target is not known.

Surgery cases with the highest brain T cell transcript signatures were chosen for sequencing. Pre-surgery treatment included at least one anti-epileptic drug. This sequence was found in a boy aged 5-17 years with focal cortical dysplasia and intractable seizures. This chain uses TRBV7-6 with TRBJ1-4; D gene unclear. This specimen consisted of peripheral blood, obtained at surgery. CDR3 residues: CASSFGEKLFF. The CDR3 DNA reads TGTGCCAGCAGCTTCGGCGAAAAACTGTTTTTT.